This passage covers 15 T cell receptor beta chains from one sample sequenced in a study of CD8 T cell repertoires and HIV-1 epitope variants. TCRdb keeps only in-frame clones here, not all; method: immunoSEQ multiplex PCR. The repertoire consists of several thousand clones, with 66% occurring once and the leading ten covering about 40%. Their specific antigens are unknown. Sequencing used cultured CD8+ T cells derived from PBMCs. These TCRs come from a male donor with HIV.

This chain connects TRBV5-8 to TRBJ2-5; unclear D gene. The CDR3 is made up of 14 amino acids. V was shortened by 1 base and J by 1 base, with 8 bases between the two germline ends. The germline V gene encodes CDR1 SGHTS and CDR2 YDEGEE. CDR3 amino acids: CASSLTSIQETQYF. In DNA form, the CDR3 reads TGTGCCAGCAGCTTGACGTCCATCCAAGAGACCCAGTACTTC. Based on the CDR3 plus reference TRBV5-8 and TRBJ2-5, the full variable domain is EAGVTQSPTHLIKTRGQQATLRCSPISGHTSVYWYQQALGLGLQFLLWYDEGEERNRGNFPPRFSGRQFPNYSSELNVNALELEDSALYLCASSLTSIQETQYFGPGTRLLVL.

V usage is TRBV7-9 and J usage is TRBJ1-1, with D possibly TRBD1 on 5 matching bases. Germline V gene sequence: CDR1 SEHNR, CDR2 FQNEAQ (reference sequence). V was clipped by 5 bases and J by 5 bases, with 12 bases between them. This CDR3 has 13 residues. CDR3 amino acids: CASSRGGGTEAFF. CDR3 bases: TGTGCCAGCAGCCGAGGTGGGGGGACTGAAGCTTTCTTT.

This clone was recorded once. The chain employs TRBV19 and TRBJ1-2; 9 bases are shared with TRBD1. The ends lost 8 bases at V and 6 bases at J; junction bases unmatched: 16. This CDR3 contains 16 residues. In germline, CDR1 is LNHDA, CDR2 SQIVND (reference sequence). CDR3 sequence (DNA): TGTGCCAGTGTTCAAACCGCCGGGACAGGGCGCCATGGCTACACCTTC. Its translation is CASVQTAGTGRHGYTF.

The count of this clone is one. V is TRBV5-6 and J is TRBJ2-3; 8 nucleotides match TRBD2. CDR3 length: 15 residues. After removal of 1 base from V and 2 bases from J, the junction contained 3 bases not matched to a gene. Germline lookup yields CDR1 SGHDT and CDR2 YYEEEE. The CDR3 reads CASSLLAGFTDTQYF. In DNA, the CDR3 is TGTGCCAGCAGCTTGTTAGCGGGATTCACAGATACGCAGTATTTT.

The chain combines TRBV9 with TRBJ2-3; TRBD1 is a possible D gene (6 bases). V lost 1 base and J lost 3, with 12 bases in between. CDR1 is SGDLS and CDR2 is YYNGEE in the germline V gene. The CDR3 sequence is 15 residues long. The CDR3 spells CASSVTPGTTDTQYF. CDR3 nucleotides: TGTGCCAGCAGCGTAACTCCCGGGACAACAGATACGCAGTATTTT.

This clone was counted once. This chain uses TRBV6-6 with TRBJ1-4; maybe TRBD1 (6 bases). Germline CDR1 and CDR2: MNHNY and SVGAGI (reference sequence). There are 14 residues in the CDR3. With 3 bases removed from V and 8 bases from J, the gap between germline ends came to 13 bases. CDR3 in DNA: TGTGCCAGCAGTTATACAGGGTATGAGGAAAAACTGTTTTTT. Translation gives CASSYTGYEEKLFF.

In its sample, this clone is medium-sized. The rearrangement uses TRBV5-6 and TRBJ2-5; D unclear. With 2 bases removed from V and 2 bases from J, the gap between germline ends came to 10 bases. The CDR3 consists of 14 residues. CDR1 is SGHDT, CDR2 YYEEEE, per germline. This CDR3 reads CASSFLTPQETQYF. The CDR3 bases are TGTGCCAGCAGCTTCCTAACACCTCAAGAGACCCAGTACTTC.

The chain combines TRBV19 with TRBJ1-1, with D perhaps TRBD1 (5 bases). The ends were cut back, 4 bases at V and 0 bases at J, with 12 bases in the middle. CDR1 is LNHDA, CDR2 SQIVND, per germline (reference sequence). The CDR3 consists of 15 residues. DNA of the CDR3: TGTGCCAGTAGTAATAGCGGGGGGGTGAACACTGAAGCTTTCTTT. Amino acids: CASSNSGGVNTEAFF.

The J gene is TRBJ2-3, the V gene TRBV11-2; TRBD2 might be the D (6 bases). This CDR3 has 15 residues. CDR1 and CDR2 from the germline V gene are SGHAT and FQNNGV. V lost 1 base and J 1 base, leaving 9 bases between the germline ends. As DNA, the CDR3 is TGTGCCAGCAGCTTAGGGTCGGGGGGCACAGATACGCAGTATTTT. It codes for CASSLGSGGTDTQYF.

The chain uses TRBV19 and TRBJ2-2; D is uncertain. The CDR3 length is 16 residues. Trimming shortened V by 3 bases and J by 0 bases, and 11 bases separated the two germline ends. Germline CDR1 LNHDA, CDR2 SQIVND (reference sequence). The CDR3 protein is CASSIPRWANTGELFF. CDR3 nucleotides: TGTGCCAGTAGTATCCCAAGGTGGGCGAACACCGGGGAGCTGTTTTTT. Variable domain in full (rest from reference TRBV19 and TRBJ2-2): DGGITQSPKYLFRKEGQNVTLSCEQNLNHDAMYWYRQDPGQGLRLIYYSQIVNDFQKGDIAEGYSVSREKKESFPLTVTSAQKNPTAFYLCASSIPRWANTGELFFGEGSRLTVL.

This clone appeared once. The chain links TRBV9 to TRBJ2-3; 8 nucleotides line up with TRBD2. CDR1 SGDLS and CDR2 YYNGEE come from the germline V gene. The CDR3 spans 14 residues. Germline trimming cut 4 bases from V and 4 bases from J; bases unmatched to any gene: 5. CDR3 sequence: CASSTAGVADTQYF. CDR3 nucleotide sequence: TGTGCCAGCAGCACAGCGGGGGTGGCAGATACGCAGTATTTT.

The gene calls are TRBV28 and TRBJ2-7; D gene unclear. Germline loops: CDR1 MDHEN, CDR2 SYDVKM. Trimming shortened V by 6 bases and J by 0 bases, and 3 bases separated the two germline ends. The CDR3 covers 11 residues. The CDR3 is CASSNSYEQYF. The CDR3 bases are TGTGCCAGCAGCAACTCCTACGAGCAGTACTTC.

V usage is TRBV5-4 and J usage is TRBJ2-7; unclear D gene. Germline CDR1 reads SGHNT; CDR2 reads YYREEE (reference sequence). CDR3 length: 14 residues. With 1 base removed from V and 5 bases from J, the gap between germline ends came to 13 bases. The CDR3 nucleotides read TGTGCCAGCAGCTTGTCTTTTAGACTCGACGAGCAGTACTTC. Translated: CASSLSFRLDEQYF.

This chain links TRBV15 with TRBJ1-5; tentative D call: TRBD1 (6 bases). CDR1 is LNHNV and CDR2 is YYDKDF in the germline V gene (reference sequence). The V end was cut by 3 bases, the J end by 4 bases, with 10 bases between. The CDR3 runs to 14 residues. CDR3 region: CATSSNRANQPQHF. The CDR3 DNA reads TGTGCCACCAGCAGCAACAGGGCTAATCAGCCCCAGCATTTT. The full variable domain, with the rest looked up from reference TRBV15 and TRBJ1-5, is DAMVIQNPRYQVTQFGKPVTLSCSQTLNHNVMYWYQQKSSQAPKLLFHYYDKDFNNEADTPDNFQSRRPNTSFCFLDIRSPGLGDTAMYLCATSSNRANQPQHFGDGTRLSIL.

J is TRBJ2-3 and V is TRBV15; D is ambiguous. The germline gives CDR1 LNHNV, CDR2 YYDKDF (reference sequence). There are 13 residues in the CDR3. Trimming shortened V by 4 bases and J by 2 bases, and 7 bases separated the two germline ends. The CDR3 bases are TGTGCCACCAGCACGGGCCCCACAGATACGCAGTATTTT. Translated: CATSTGPTDTQYF.